Listed here are 12 T cell receptor beta chains from one sample, sequenced in a study of OX40 agonist ivuxolimab in advanced cancers. The repertoire was sequenced with immunoSEQ multiplex PCR; TCRdb's copy has only in-frame clones and lacks some. The sample lists about 75,000 clones, more than 85% occurring once. Sequencing was performed on CD4+ or CD8+ T cells sorted from blood, taken in a trial of the OX40 agonist ivuxolimab. The source is an adult with an advanced solid tumor such as melanoma, head and neck, liver or kidney cancer.

J is TRBJ2-2 and V is TRBV5-1; 8 bases fit TRBD2. Germline CDR1 is SGHRS and CDR2 is YFSETQ. The CDR3 is 16 amino acids. J gave up 2 bases and V 4 bases, and 7 bases lay outside the gene matches. For the CDR3, the DNA is TGCGCCAGCAGCGTTCAAGCGGGGGCCAACACCGGGGAGCTGTTTTTT. This sequence encodes CASSVQAGANTGELFF.

This clone was seen a handful of times. The chain carries TRBV7-9 and TRBJ1-1, with TRBD1 matching over 12 bases. CDR1 and CDR2 (germline): SEHNR, FQNEAQ (reference sequence). There are 15 residues in the CDR3. With 5 bases clipped from V and 4 bases from J, the junction kept 5 bases outside the gene matches. The CDR3 protein is CASSESGQGATEAFF. In DNA form, the CDR3 reads TGTGCCAGCAGCGAATCGGGACAGGGGGCCACTGAAGCTTTCTTT.

This chain joins TRBV6-4 and TRBJ1-2, with no clear D. This CDR3 comprises 13 residues. Germline V gene lookup returns CDR1 MRHNA and CDR2 SNTAGT. Trimming took 6 bases from V and 4 from J, leaving 12 bases between them. The CDR3, as DNA: TGTGCCAGCAGGGACGCGGGAGGCTATGGCTACACCTTC. This encodes CASRDAGGYGYTF.

This chain connects TRBV5-1 to TRBJ2-3, with unresolved D. CDR1 SGHRS and CDR2 YFSETQ come from the germline V gene. The CDR3 has 13 amino acids. Trimming shortened V by 3 bases and J by 5 bases, and 10 bases separated the two germline ends. CDR3 protein: CASSSNLRDTQYF. The CDR3 DNA is TGCGCCAGCAGCTCCAATCTGAGAGATACGCAGTATTTT.

A word on this clone: Other DNA sequences in this sample translate to the same CDR3. The rearrangement joins TRBV5-6 to TRBJ2-5, with a tentative D call TRBD1 (6 bases). CDR1 and CDR2 from the germline V gene are SGHDT and YYEEEE. Trimming removed 2 bases at V and 4 bases at J, with 9 bases between. This CDR3 has 13 amino acids. The CDR3 sequence is CASSLGRGETQYF. DNA of the CDR3: TGTGCCAGCAGCTTAGGCAGGGGAGAGACCCAGTACTTC.

The chain carries TRBV30 and TRBJ2-3; D may be TRBD1 (6 bases). Trimming shortened V by 7 bases and J by 2 bases, and 19 bases separated the two germline ends. The CDR3 loop spans 15 amino acids. Germline loops: CDR1 GTSNPN, CDR2 SVGIG (reference sequence). Written as DNA, the CDR3 is TGTGCCTTCCAGACAGGTCAGACCCTCACAGATACGCAGTATTTT. The encoded protein is CAFQTGQTLTDTQYF.

This rearrangement joins TRBV25-1 to TRBJ2-5, with D possibly being TRBD1 (5 bases). The CDR3 is made up of 14 amino acids. Germline loops: CDR1 MGHDK, CDR2 SYGVNS. V lost 7 bases and J 4 bases, leaving 16 bases between the germline ends. This chain's CDR3 is CASKRGFPAETQYF. Written as DNA, the CDR3 is TGTGCCAGCAAAAGGGGATTCCCGGCAGAGACCCAGTACTTC. Variable domain in full (rest from reference TRBV25-1 and TRBJ2-5): EADIYQTPRYLVIGTGKKITLECSQTMGHDKMYWYQQDPGMELHLIHYSYGVNSTEKGDLSSESTVSRIRTEHFPLTLESARPSHTSQYLCASKRGFPAETQYFGPGTRLLVL.

This chain connects TRBV19 to TRBJ1-5; D unclear. Deletions cut 1 base from V and 0 bases from J, with 7 bases between. From germline, CDR1 is LNHDA and CDR2 SQIVND (reference sequence). The CDR3 covers 15 residues. CDR3 sequence: CASSIGTSSNQPQHF. The CDR3 bases are TGTGCCAGTAGTATAGGTACATCTAGCAATCAGCCCCAGCATTTT.

This sequence joins TRBV5-1 and TRBJ2-6; weak D call: TRBD1 (6 bases). Germline CDR1 reads SGHRS; CDR2 reads YFSETQ. V was cut by 0 bases and J by 0 bases, with 10 bases left in between. The CDR3 contains 17 residues. The CDR3 coding sequence is TGCGCCAGCAGCTTGGAAGGGGGTTCCTCTGGGGCCAACGTCCTGACTTTC. Translation gives CASSLEGGSSGANVLTF.

This chain links TRBV4-2 with TRBJ1-1, with D possibly TRBD1 on 5 matching bases. The ends were cut back, 3 bases at V and 6 bases at J, with 14 bases in the middle. The germline V gene has CDR1 LGHNA and CDR2 YNFKEQ. This CDR3 is 14 amino acids long. In DNA form, the CDR3 reads TGTGCCAGCAGCCATGACTCTGGGGGATCTGAAGCTTTCTTT. Translation gives CASSHDSGGSEAFF.

This clone was found once. This chain connects TRBV6-6 to TRBJ2-3; perhaps TRBD1 as D (5 bases). Trimming cost V 2 bases and J 1 base, with 13 bases left between them. This CDR3 has 16 amino acids. CDR1 MNHNY and CDR2 SVGAGI come from the germline V gene (reference sequence). CDR3 DNA sequence: TGTGCCAGCAGTTACACGGAGACAGCACGCACAGATACGCAGTATTTT. This sequence encodes CASSYTETARTDTQYF.

This clone was detected only a few times. The chain is built from TRBV29-1 and TRBJ1-1, with a weak D call TRBD1 (6 bases). The ends were cut back, 5 bases at V and 5 bases at J, with 9 bases in the middle. This CDR3 has 11 residues. Germline assignment: CDR1 SQVTM and CDR2 ANQGSEA. Written as DNA, the CDR3 is TGCAGCGTTTCGGGGGCGACTGAAGCTTTCTTT. It is translated as CSVSGATEAFF.